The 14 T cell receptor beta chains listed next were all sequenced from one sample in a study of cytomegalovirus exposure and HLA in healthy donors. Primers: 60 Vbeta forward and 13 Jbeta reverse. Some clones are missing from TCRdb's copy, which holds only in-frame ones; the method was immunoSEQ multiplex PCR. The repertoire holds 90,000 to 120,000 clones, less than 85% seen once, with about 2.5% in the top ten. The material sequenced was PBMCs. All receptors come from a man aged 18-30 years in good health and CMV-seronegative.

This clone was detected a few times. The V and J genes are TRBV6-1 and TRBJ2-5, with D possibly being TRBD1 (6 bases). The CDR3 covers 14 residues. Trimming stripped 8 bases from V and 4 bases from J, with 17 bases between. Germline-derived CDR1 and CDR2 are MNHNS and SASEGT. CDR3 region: CASASRGGIETQYF. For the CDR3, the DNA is TGTGCCAGCGCATCCAGGGGTGGGATAGAGACCCAGTACTTC.

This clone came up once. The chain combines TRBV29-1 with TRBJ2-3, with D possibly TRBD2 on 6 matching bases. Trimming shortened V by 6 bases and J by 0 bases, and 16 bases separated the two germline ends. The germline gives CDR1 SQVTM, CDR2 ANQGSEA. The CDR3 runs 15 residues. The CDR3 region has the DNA TGCAGCGTGGGCGGGGTTGCCTCTAGCACAGATACGCAGTATTTT. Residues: CSVGGVASSTDTQYF.

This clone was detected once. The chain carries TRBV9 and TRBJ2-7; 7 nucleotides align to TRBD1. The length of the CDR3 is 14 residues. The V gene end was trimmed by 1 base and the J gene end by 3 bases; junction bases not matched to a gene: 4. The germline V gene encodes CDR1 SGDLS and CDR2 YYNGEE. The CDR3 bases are TGTGCCAGCAGCGTACATACAGGGGACTACGAGCAGTACTTC. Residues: CASSVHTGDYEQYF.

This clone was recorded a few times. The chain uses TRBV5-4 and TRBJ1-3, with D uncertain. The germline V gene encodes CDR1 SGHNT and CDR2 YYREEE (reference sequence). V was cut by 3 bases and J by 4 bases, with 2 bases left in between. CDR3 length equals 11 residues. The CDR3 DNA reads TGTGCCAGCAGCTCAGGAAACACCATATATTTT. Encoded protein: CASSSGNTIYF.

The CDR3 region is CASSQVPFVSNTEAFF. The CDR3 DNA reads as TGCGCCAGCAGCCAAGTCCCCTTTGTCTCGAACACTGAAGCTTTCTTT. This rearrangement joins TRBV4-3 to TRBJ1-1; D ambiguous. CDR1 and CDR2 (germline): LGHNA, YSLEER. The CDR3 runs to 16 residues. Trimming left V 1 base short and J 1 base short, with 13 bases between.

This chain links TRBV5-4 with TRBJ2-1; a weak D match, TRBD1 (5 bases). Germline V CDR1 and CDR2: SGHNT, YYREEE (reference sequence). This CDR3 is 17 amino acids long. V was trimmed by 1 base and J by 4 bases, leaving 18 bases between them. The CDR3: CASSLRLQGFQYNEQFF. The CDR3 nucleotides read TGTGCCAGCAGCTTGCGGCTTCAGGGTTTCCAGTACAATGAGCAGTTCTTC.

The CDR3 nucleotides are TGTGCCATCAGGGGGACTAGCTCGCACACAGATACGCAGTATTTT. This translates into CAIRGTSSHTDTQYF. The chain combines TRBV10-3 with TRBJ2-3, with 9 bases identical to TRBD2. The CDR3 extends over 15 amino acids. CDR1 and CDR2 (germline): ENHRY, SYGVKD. Trimming cost V 6 bases and J 2 bases; bases outside gene matches: 6.

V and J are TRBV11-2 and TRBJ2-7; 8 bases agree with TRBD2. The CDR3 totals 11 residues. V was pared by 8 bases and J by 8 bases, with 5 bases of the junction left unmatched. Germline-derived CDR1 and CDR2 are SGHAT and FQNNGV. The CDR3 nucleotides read TGTGCCAGCGGCCGGGGGGGCCAGCAGTACTTC. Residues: CASGRGGQQYF.

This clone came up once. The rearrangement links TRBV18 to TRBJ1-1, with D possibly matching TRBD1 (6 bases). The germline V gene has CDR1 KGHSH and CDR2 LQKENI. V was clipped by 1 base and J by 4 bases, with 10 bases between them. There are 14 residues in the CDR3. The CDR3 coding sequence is TGTGCCAGCTCACCACTTCACAGGGTCACTGAAGCTTTCTTT. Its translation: CASSPLHRVTEAFF. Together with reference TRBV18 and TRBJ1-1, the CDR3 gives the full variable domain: NAGVMQNPRHLVRRRGQEARLRCSPMKGHSHVYWYRQLPEEGLKFMVYLQKENIIDESGMPKERFSAEFPKEGPSILRIQQVVRGDSAAYFCASSPLHRVTEAFFGQGTRLTVV.

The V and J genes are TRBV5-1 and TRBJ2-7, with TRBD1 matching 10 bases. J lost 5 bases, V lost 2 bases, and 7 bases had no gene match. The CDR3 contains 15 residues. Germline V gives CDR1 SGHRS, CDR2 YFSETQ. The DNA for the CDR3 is TGCGCCAGCAGCTTAGGGACAGGGGTTCTCGACGAGCAGTACTTC. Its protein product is CASSLGTGVLDEQYF.

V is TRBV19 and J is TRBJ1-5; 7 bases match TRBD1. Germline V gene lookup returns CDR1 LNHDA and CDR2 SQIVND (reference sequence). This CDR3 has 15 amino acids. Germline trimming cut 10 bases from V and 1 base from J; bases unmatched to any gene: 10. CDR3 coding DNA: TGTGCCACCACCAGGGGGGTAGGGAGCAATCAGCCCCAGCATTTT. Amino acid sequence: CATTRGVGSNQPQHF.

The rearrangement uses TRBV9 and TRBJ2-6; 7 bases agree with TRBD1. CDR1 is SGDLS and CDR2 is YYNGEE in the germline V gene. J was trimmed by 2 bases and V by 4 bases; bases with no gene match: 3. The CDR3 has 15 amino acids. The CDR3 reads CASSLGTAGANVLTF. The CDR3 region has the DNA TGTGCCAGCAGCCTGGGGACAGCTGGGGCCAACGTCCTGACTTTC.

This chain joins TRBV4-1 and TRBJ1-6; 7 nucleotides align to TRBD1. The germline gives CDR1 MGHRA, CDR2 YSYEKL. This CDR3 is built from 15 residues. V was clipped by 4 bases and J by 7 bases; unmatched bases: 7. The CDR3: CASSLSQGSNSPLHF. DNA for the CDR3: TGCGCCAGCAGCCTCTCACAGGGGAGCAATTCACCCCTCCACTTT.

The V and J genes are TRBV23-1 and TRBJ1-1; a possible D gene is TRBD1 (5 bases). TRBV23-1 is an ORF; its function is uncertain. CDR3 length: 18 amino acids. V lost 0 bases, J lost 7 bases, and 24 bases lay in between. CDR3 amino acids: CASSQSRGLGPQVGEAFF. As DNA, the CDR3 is TGCGCCAGCAGTCAATCAAGGGGACTAGGCCCCCAAGTGGGTGAAGCTTTCTTT.